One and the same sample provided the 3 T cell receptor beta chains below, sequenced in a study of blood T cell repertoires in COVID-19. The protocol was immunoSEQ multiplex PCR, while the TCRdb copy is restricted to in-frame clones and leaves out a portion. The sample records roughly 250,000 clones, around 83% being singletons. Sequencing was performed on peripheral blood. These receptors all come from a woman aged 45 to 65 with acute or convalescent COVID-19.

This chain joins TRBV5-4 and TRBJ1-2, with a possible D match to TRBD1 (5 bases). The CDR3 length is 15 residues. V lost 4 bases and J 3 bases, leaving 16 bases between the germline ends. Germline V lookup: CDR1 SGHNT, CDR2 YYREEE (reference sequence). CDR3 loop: CASSGGGGVDYGYTF. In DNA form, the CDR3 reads TGTGCCAGCAGCGGCGGGGGAGGGGTGGACTATGGCTACACCTTC.

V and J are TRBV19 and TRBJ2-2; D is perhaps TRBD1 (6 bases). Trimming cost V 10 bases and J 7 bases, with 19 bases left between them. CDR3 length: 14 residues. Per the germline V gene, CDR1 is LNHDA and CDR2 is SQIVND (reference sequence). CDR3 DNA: TGTGCCACAAAACAGGGAACGATTGGCGGGGAGCTGTTTTTT. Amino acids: CATKQGTIGGELFF.

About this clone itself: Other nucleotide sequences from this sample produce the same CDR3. The DNA for the CDR3 is TGTGCCAGCAGCAGCGCTAGCGGTTCCTCCTACAATGAGCAGTTCTTC. Protein product: CASSSASGSSYNEQFF. The chain uses TRBV21-1 and TRBJ2-1; no DNA check was done on the table's D call, TRBD2. TRBV21-1 is given as a pseudogene. This CDR3 is 16 amino acids long.